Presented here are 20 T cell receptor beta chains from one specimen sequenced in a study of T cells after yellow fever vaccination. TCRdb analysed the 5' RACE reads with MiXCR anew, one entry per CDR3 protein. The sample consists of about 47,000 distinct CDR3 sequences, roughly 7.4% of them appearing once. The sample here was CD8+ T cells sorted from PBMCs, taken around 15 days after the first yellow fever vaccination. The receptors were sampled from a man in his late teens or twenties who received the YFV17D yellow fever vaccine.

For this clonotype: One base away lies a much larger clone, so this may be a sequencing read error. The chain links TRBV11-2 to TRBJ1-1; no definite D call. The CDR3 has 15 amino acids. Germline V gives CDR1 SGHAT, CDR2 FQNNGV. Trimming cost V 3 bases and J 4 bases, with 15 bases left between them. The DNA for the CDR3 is TGTGCCAGCAGCTTCTATAGTGGGGAGTGCACTGAAGCTTTCTTT. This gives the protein CASSFYSGECTEAFF. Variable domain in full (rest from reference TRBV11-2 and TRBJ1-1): EAGVAQSPRYKIIEKRQSVAFWCNPISGHATLYWYQQILGQGPKLLIQFQNNGVVDDSQLPKDRFSAERLKGVDSTLKIQPAKLEDSAVYLCASSFYSGECTEAFFGQGTRLTVV.

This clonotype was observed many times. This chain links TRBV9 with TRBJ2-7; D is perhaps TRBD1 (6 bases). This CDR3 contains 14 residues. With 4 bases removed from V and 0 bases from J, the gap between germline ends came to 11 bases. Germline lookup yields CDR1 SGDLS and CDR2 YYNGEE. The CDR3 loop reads CASSPRDISYEQYF. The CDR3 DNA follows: TGTGCCAGCAGCCCCCGGGACATCTCCTACGAGCAGTACTTC.

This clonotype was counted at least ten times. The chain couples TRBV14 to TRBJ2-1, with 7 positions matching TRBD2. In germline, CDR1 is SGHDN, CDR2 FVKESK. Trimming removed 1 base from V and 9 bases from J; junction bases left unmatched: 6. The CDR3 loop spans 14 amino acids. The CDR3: CASSQVGWGGEQFF. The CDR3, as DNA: TGTGCCAGCAGCCAAGTGGGCTGGGGGGGTGAGCAGTTCTTC.

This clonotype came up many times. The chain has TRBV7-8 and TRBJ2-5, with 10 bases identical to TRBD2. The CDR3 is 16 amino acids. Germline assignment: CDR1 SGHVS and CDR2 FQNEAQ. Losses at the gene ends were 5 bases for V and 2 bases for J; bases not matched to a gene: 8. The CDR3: CASSHFSGGPQETQYF. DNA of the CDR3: TGTGCCAGCAGCCACTTTAGCGGGGGGCCTCAAGAGACCCAGTACTTC.

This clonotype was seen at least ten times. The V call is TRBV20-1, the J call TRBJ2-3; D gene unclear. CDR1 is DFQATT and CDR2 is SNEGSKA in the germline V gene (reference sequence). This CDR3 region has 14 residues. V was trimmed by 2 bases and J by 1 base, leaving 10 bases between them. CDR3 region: CSARIGWGTDTQYF. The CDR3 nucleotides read TGCAGTGCTAGAATTGGGTGGGGCACAGATACGCAGTATTTT.

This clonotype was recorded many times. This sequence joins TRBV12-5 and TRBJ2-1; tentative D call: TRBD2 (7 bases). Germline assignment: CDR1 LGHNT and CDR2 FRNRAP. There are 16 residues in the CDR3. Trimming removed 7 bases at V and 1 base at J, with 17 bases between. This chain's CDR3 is CASAGPGGRSYNEQFF. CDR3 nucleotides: TGTGCTAGTGCCGGTCCCGGGGGGCGATCCTACAATGAGCAGTTCTTC. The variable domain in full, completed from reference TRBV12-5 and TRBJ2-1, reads DARVTQTPRHKVTEMGQEVTMRCQPILGHNTVFWYRQTMMQGLELLAYFRNRAPLDDSGMPKDRFSAEMPDATLATLKIQPSEPRDSAVYFCASAGPGGRSYNEQFFGPGTRLTVL.

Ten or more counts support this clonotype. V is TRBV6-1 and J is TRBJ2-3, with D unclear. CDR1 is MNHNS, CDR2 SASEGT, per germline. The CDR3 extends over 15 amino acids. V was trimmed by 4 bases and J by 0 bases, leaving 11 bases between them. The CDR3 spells CASSGVTGSTDTQYF. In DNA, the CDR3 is TGTGCCAGCAGTGGGGTGACTGGGAGCACAGATACGCAGTATTTT.

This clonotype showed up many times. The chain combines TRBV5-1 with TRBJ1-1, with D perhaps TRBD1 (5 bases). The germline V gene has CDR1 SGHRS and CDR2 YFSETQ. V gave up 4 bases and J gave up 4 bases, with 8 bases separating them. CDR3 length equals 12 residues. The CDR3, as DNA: TGCGCCAGCAGCCAGGGCGGCACTGAAGCTTTCTTT. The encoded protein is CASSQGGTEAFF.

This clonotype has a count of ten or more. CDR3 DNA: TGTGCCAGCAGTTACTCACAGGGCCTGGGTACTGAAGCTTTCTTT. As protein: CASSYSQGLGTEAFF. V and J are TRBV6-5 and TRBJ1-1; the D gene is possibly TRBD1 (6 bases). This CDR3 has 15 residues. Germline V gives CDR1 MNHEY, CDR2 SVGAGI. Trimming removed 0 bases from V and 5 bases from J, with 13 bases in between.

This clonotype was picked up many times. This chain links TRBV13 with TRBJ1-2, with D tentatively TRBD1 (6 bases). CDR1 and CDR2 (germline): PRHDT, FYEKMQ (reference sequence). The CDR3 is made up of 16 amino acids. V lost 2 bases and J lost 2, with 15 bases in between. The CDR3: CASSLTPGGLNYGYTF. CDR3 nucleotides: TGTGCCAGCAGCTTAACCCCGGGGGGCCTGAACTATGGCTACACCTTC.

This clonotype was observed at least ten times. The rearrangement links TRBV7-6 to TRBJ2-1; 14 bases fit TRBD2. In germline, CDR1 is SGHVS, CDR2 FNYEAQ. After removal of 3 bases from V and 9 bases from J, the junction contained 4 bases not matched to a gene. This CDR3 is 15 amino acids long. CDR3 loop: CASSLTSGGATEQFF. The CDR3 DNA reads TGTGCCAGCAGCTTGACTAGCGGGGGGGCCACTGAGCAGTTCTTC.

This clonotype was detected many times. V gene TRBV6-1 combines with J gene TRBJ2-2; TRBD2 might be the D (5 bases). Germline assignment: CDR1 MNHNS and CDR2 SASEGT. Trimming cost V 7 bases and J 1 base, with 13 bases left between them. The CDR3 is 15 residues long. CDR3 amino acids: CASTEVSGNTGELFF. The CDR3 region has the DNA TGTGCCAGCACCGAAGTGAGCGGGAACACCGGGGAGCTGTTTTTT.

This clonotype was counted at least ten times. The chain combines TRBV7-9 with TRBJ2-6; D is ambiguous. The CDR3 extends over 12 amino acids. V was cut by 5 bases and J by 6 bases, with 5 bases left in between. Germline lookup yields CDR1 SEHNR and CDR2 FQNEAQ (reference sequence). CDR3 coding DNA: TGTGCCAGCAGCCGAGCGGCCAACGTCCTGACTTTC. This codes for CASSRAANVLTF.

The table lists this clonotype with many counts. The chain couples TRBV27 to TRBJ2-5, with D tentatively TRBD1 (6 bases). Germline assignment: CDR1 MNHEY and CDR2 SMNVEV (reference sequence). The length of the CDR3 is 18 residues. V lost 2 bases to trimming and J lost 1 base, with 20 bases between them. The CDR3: CASSLNRGDRPFQETQYF. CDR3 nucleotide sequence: TGTGCCAGCAGTTTAAATAGGGGTGACAGGCCTTTCCAAGAGACCCAGTACTTC.

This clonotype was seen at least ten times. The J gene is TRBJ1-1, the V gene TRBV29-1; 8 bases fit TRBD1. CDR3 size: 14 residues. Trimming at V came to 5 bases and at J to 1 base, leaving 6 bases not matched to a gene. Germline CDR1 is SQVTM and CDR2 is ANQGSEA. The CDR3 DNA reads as TGCAGCGTTCTTTTAGGACAGGGGAACACTGAAGCTTTCTTT. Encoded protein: CSVLLGQGNTEAFF. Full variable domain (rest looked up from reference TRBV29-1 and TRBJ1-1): SAVISQKPSRDICQRGTSLTIQCQVDSQVTMMFWYRQQPGQSLTLIATANQGSEATYESGFVIDKFPISRPNLTFSTLTVSNMSPEDSSIYLCSVLLGQGNTEAFFGQGTRLTVV.

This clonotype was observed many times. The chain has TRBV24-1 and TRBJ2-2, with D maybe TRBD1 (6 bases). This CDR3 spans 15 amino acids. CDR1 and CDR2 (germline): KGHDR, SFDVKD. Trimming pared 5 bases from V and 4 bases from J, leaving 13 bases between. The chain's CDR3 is CATSVAGAATGELFF. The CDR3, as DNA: TGTGCCACCAGTGTGGCAGGGGCGGCCACCGGGGAGCTGTTTTTT.

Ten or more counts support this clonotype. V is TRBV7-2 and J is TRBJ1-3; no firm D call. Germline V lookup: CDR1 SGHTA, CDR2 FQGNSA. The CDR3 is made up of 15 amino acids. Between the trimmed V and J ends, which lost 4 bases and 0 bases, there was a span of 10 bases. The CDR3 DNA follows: TGTGCCAGCAGCTCAGACATGGGCTCTGGAAACACCATATATTTT. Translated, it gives CASSSDMGSGNTIYF.

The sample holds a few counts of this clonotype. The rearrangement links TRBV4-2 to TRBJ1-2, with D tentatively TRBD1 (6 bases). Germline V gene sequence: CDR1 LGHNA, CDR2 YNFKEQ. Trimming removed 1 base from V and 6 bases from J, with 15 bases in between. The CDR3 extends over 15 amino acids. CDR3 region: CASSQVGGGRNGYTF. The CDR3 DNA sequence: TGTGCCAGCAGCCAAGTGGGGGGGGGCAGAAATGGCTACACCTTC.

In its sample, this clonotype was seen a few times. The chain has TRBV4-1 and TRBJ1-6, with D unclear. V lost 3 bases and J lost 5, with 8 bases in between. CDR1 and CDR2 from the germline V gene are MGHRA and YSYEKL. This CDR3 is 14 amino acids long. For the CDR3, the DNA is TGCGCCAGCAGCCATATAACGGATAATTCACCCCTCCACTTT. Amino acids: CASSHITDNSPLHF.

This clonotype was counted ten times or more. This CDR3 is CASRGLADTGELFF. The DNA of the CDR3 is TGTGCCAGCAGGGGACTAGCGGACACCGGGGAGCTGTTTTTT. V gene TRBV6-2 or TRBV6-3 combines with J gene TRBJ2-2; TRBD2 matches 11 bases. The CDR3 has 14 amino acids. V shed 6 bases and J 3 bases; nucleotides not matched to a gene: 0. Germline V CDR1 and CDR2: MNHEY, SVGEGT.